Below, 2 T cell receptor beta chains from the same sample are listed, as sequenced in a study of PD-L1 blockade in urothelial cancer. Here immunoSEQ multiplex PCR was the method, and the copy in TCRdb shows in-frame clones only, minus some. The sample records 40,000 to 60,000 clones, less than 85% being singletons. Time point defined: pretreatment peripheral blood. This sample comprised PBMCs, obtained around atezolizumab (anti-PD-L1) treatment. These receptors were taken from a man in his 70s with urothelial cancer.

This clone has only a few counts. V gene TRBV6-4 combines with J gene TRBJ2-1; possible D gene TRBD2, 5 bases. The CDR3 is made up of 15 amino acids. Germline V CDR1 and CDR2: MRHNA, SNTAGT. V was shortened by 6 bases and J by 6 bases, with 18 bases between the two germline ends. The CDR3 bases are TGTGCCAGCAGCCAAGAACTAGGTTGGACCAATGAGCAGTTCTTC. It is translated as CASSQELGWTNEQFF.

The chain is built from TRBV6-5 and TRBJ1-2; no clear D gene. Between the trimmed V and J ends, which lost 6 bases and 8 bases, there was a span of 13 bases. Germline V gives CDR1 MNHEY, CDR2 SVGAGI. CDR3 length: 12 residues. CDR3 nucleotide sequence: TGTGCCAGCAGAGCTCAGGTCTCGGGCTACACCTTC. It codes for CASRAQVSGYTF.